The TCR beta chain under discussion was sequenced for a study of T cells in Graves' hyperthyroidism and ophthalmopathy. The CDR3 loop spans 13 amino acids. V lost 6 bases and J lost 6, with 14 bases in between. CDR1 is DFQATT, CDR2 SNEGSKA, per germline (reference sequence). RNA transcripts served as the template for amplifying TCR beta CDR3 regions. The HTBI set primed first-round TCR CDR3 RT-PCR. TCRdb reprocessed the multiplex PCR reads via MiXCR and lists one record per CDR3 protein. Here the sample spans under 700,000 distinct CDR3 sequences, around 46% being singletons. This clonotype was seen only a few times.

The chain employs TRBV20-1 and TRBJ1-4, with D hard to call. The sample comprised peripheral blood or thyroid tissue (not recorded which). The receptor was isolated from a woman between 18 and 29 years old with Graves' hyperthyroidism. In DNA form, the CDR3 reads TGCAGTGCCGTGTTAGGGCACCATGAAAAACTGTTTTTT. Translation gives CSAVLGHHEKLFF.